This TCR beta chain originates from a study of cytomegalovirus exposure and HLA in healthy donors. Study findings and constraints: Later on, a genetic analysis was performed. It linked a missense variant in DCLRE1C with V- and J-gene trimming of TCR beta. The authors later found most CMV-associated TCR beta chains appeared HLA-restricted.

PCR was performed using 60 Vbeta and 13 Jbeta primers. Sequenced by immunoSEQ multiplex PCR; TCRdb stores in-frame clones only, minus some. The data contain approximately 160,000 clones, around four fifths of them seen just once; the ten biggest clones take up roughly 9.7%. About this clone: Antigen unknown.

This CDR3 spans 12 amino acids. V lost 6 bases and J 1 base, leaving 4 bases between the germline ends. CDR1 and CDR2 from the germline V gene are LNHDA and SQIVND (reference sequence). This chain connects TRBV19 to TRBJ1-3; D call uncertain. The receptor was isolated from a man younger than 30 in good health and CMV-seropositive. The sample taken for sequencing was PBMCs. CDR3 DNA: TGTGCCAGTAGCCCATCTGGAAACACCATATATTTT. Its translation is CASSPSGNTIYF.